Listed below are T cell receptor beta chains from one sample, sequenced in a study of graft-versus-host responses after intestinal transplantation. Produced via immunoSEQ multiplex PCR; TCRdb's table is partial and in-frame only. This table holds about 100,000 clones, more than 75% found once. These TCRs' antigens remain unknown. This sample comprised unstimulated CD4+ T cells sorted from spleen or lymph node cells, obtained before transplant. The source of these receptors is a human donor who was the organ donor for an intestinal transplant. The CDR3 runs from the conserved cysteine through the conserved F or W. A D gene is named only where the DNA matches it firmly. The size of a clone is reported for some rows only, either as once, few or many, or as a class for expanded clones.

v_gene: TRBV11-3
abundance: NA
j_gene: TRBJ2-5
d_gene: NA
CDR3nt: TGTGCCAGCAGCTTAGGTAACGTGGAGACCCAGTACTTC
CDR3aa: CASSLGNVETQYF

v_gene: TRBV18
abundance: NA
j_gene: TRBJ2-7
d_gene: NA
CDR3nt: TGTGCCAGCTCACCCGTCGGCAGGGGAGACGAGCAGTACTTC
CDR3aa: CASSPVGRGDEQYF

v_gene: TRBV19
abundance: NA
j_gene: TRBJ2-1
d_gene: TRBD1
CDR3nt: TGTGCCAGTAGTATGGGGACAGGGGCCTACAATGAGCAGTTCTTC
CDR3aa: CASSMGTGAYNEQFF

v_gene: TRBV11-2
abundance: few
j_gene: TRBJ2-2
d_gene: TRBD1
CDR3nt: TGTGCCAGCAGCTTAGATGATCAGGGGGCGAACACCGGGGAGCTGTTTTTT
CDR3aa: CASSLDDQGANTGELFF

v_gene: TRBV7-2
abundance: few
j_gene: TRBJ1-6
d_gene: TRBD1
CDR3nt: TGTGCCAGCAGCTTGGGACAGCTTAATTCACCCCTCCACTTT
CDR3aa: CASSLGQLNSPLHF

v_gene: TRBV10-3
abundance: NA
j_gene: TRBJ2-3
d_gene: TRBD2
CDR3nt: TGTGCCGCCGGACTAGCGGGGGGTGGCACAGATACGCAGTATTTT
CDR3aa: CAAGLAGGGTDTQYF

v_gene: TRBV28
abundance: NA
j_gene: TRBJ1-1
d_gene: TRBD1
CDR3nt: TGTGCCAGCAGTTGGACAGGGGGCACTGAAGCTTTCTTT
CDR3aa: CASSWTGGTEAFF

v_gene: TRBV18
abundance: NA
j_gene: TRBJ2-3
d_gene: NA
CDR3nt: TGTGCCAGCTCACCGTCTTGGGGAGATAGCACAGATACGCAGTATTTT
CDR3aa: CASSPSWGDSTDTQYF

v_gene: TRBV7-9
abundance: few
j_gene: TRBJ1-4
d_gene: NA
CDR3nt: TGTGCCAGCAGCTTGCAGGGGAAACTGTTTTTT
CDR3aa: CASSLQGKLFF

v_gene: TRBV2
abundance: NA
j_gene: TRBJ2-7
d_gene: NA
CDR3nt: TGTGCCAGCGCGCCCAGGGTGCCCTACGAGCAGTACTTC
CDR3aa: CASAPRVPYEQYF

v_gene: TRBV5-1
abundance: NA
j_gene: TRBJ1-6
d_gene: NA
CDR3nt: TGCGCCAGCAGCTTGGTAGGGTCTTATAATTCACCCCTCCACTTT
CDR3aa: CASSLVGSYNSPLHF

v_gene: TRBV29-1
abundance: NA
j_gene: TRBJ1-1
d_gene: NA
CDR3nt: TGCAGCGGCCGAGAAGGGGGAATGGGGGCTTTCTTT
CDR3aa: CSGREGGMGAFF

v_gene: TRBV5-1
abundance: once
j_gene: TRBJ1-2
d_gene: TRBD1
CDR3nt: TGCGCCAGCAGCTTCCCGGACAGGGATAGTGGCTACACCTTC
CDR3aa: CASSFPDRDSGYTF

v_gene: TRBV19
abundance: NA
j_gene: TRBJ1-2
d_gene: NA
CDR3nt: TGTGCCAGTAGTTCTCGACGGGGAAGCTACTCGAACGATGGCTACACCTTC
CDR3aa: CASSSRRGSYSNDGYTF

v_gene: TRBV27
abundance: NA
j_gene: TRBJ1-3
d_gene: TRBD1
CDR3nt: TGTGCCAGCAGGACGACAGGGCGATCGGGCGGAAACACCATATATTTT
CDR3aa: CASRTTGRSGGNTIYF

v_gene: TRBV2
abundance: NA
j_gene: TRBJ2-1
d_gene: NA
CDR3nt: TGTGCCAGCGGACAGAGAGCTTACAATGAGCAGTTCTTC
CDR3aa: CASGQRAYNEQFF

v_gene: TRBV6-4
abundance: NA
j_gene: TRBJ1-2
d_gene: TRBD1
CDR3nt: TGTGCCAGCAGCCGGGACAGTACTAACTATGGCTACACCTTC
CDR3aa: CASSRDSTNYGYTF

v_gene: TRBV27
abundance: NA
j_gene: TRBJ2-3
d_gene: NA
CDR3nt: TGTGCCAGCACTTTTTTGGGGGGTTCATGGGATACGCAGTATTTT
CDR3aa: CASTFLGGSWDTQYF

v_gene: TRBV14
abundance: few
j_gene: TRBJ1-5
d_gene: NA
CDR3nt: TGTGCCAGCAGCCAACAGGGTCTTGTTAATCAGCCCCAGCATTTT
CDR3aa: CASSQQGLVNQPQHF

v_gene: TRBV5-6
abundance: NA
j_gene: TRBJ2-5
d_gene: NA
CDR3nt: TGTGCCAGCAGTAGGGGCTGGGAGACCCAGTACTTC
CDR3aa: CASSRGWETQYF

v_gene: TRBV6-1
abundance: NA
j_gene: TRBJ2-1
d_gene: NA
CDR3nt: TGTGCCAGCAGTGGTGTAGCGGCCTACTACAATGAGCAGTTCTTC
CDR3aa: CASSGVAAYYNEQFF

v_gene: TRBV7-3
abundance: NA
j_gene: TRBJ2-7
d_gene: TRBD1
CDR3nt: TGTGCCAGCAGCAGTCAGGGGACAGGGTACAGCGAGCAGTACTTC
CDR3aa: CASSSQGTGYSEQYF

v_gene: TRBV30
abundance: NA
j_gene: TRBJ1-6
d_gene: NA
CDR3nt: TGTGCCTGGAGTTCTACGACCGGGACCCGCAATTCACCCCTCCACTTT
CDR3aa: CAWSSTTGTRNSPLHF

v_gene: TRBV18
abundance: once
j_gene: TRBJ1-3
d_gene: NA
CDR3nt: TGTGCCAGCTCACCGATTTCTGGAAACACCATATATTTT
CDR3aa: CASSPISGNTIYF

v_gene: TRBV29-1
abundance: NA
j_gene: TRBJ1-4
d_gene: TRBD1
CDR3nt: TGCAGCACCCAGTTATGGGACAGTGAAAAACTGTTTTTT
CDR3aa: CSTQLWDSEKLFF

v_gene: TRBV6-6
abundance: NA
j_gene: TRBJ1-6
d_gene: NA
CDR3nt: TGTGCCAGCAGTTCCTCGGCTTGGCAAGACCTCCACTTT
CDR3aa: CASSSSAWQDLHF

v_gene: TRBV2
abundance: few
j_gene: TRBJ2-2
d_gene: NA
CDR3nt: TGTGCCAGCATCCCATGGAACACCGGGGAGCTGTTTTTT
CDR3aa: CASIPWNTGELFF

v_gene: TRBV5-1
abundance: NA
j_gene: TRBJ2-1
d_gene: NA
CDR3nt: TGCGCCAGCACCCCGGGGAGCTCCTACAATGAGCAGTTCTTC
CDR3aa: CASTPGSSYNEQFF

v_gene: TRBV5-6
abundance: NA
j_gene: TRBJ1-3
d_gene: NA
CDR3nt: TGTGCCAGCAGTCTAGGGGTAGCTGGAAACACCATATATTTT
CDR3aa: CASSLGVAGNTIYF

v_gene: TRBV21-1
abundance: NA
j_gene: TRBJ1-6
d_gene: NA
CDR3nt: TGTGCCAGCAGCAAAAGGCGGGACAGGGGATTCATTTATAATTCACCCCTCCACTTT
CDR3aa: CASSKRRDRGFIYNSPLHF

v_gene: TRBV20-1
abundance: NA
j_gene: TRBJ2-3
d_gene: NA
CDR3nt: TGCAGTGCTGCCCGCGCTACGCAGTATTTT
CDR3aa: CSAARATQYF

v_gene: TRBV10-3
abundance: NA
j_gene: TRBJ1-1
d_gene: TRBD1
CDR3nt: TGTGCCATCAGCTTACAGGGGGCCACTGAAGCTTTCTTT
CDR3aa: CAISLQGATEAFF

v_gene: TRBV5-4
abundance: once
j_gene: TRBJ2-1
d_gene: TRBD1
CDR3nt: TGTGCCAGCAGCCGGGGACAGGAGTACTCCTACAATGAGCAGTTCTTC
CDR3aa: CASSRGQEYSYNEQFF

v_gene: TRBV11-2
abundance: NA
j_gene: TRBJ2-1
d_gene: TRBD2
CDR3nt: TGTGCCAGCACTCTTAGCGGGGGGCGATACAATGAGCAGTTCTTC
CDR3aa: CASTLSGGRYNEQFF

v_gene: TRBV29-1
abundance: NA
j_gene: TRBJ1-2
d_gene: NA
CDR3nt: TGCAGCGTTGGCGTAGAACAGCCACCGTACAATGGCTACACCTTC
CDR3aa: CSVGVEQPPYNGYTF

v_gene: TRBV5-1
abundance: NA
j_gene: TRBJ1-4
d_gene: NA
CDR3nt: TGCGCCAGCAGCTTGGAGTCGGGCCGCCAGTATGAAAAACTGTTTTTT
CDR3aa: CASSLESGRQYEKLFF

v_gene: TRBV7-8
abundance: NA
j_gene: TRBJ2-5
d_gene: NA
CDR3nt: TGTGCCAGCAGCTGGGGGGGATCGAGGGGGAGAGAGCAGTACTTC
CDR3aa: CASSWGGSRGREQYF

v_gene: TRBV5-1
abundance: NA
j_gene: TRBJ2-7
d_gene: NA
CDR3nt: TGCGCCAGCAGCTTGGCAGTGGGGGCCTACGAGCAGTACTTC
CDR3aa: CASSLAVGAYEQYF

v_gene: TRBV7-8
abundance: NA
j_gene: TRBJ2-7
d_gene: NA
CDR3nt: TGTGCCAGCAACACAGCCATCCTGGGGGAGCAGTACTTC
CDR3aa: CASNTAILGEQYF

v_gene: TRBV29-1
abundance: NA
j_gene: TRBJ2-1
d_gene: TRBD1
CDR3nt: TGCAGCGTTGGAAGTTCAGGGGGCGTCTACAATGAGCAGTTCTTC
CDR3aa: CSVGSSGGVYNEQFF

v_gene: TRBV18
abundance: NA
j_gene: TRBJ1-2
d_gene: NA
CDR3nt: TGTGCCAGCTCACCACGCGGGCAGGGCTACACCTTC
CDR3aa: CASSPRGQGYTF

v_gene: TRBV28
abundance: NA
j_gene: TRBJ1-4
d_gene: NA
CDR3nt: TGTGCCAGCAGTTTGCCGGGACCTCTTAATGAAAAACTGTTTTTT
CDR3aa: CASSLPGPLNEKLFF

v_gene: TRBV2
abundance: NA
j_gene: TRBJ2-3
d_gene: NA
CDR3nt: TGTGCCAGCAACAGGAATACGCAGTATTTT
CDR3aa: CASNRNTQYF

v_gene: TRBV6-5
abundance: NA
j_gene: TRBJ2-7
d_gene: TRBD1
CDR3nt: TGTGCCAGCAGTTCCCCGGGACAGACCTACGAGCAGTACTTC
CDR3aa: CASSSPGQTYEQYF

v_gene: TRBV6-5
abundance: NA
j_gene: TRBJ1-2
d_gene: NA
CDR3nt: TGTGCCAGCAGGCGGGGGGGGCAATCGGATGGCTACACCTTC
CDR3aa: CASRRGGQSDGYTF

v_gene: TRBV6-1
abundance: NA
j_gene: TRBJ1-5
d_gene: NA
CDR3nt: TGTGCCAGCAGTGTTATGGGGATACGGAGCAATCAGCCCCAGCATTTT
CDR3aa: CASSVMGIRSNQPQHF

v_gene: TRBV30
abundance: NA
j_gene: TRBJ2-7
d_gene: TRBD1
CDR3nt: TGTGCCTGGAGTTTTGGGACAGCGACCAACGAGCAGTACTTC
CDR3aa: CAWSFGTATNEQYF

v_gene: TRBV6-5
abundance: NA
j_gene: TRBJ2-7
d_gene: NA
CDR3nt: TGTGCCAGCCAAAGGAACAGGGACCCCTACGAGCAGTACTTC
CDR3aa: CASQRNRDPYEQYF

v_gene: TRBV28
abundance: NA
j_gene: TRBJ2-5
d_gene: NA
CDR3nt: TGTGCCAGCAGTCCCTCGTTCTATCGGAAGGGAGGCGAGACCCAGTACTTC
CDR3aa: CASSPSFYRKGGETQYF

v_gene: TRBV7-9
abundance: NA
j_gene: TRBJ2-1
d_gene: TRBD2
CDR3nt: TGTGCCAGCAGCTTAGTTCGGGGGGGACCTTACAATGAGCAGTTCTTC
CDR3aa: CASSLVRGGPYNEQFF

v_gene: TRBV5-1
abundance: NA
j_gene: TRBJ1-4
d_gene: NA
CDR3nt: TGCGCCAGCAGCGTAGCAGGGTCAACTAATGAAAAACTGTTTTTT
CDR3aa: CASSVAGSTNEKLFF

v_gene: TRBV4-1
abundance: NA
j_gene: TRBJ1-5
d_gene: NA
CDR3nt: TGCGCCAGCAGCCAGATAGGAAACCAGCCCCAGCATTTT
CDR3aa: CASSQIGNQPQHF

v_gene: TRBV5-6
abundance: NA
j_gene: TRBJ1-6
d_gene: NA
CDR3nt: TGTGCCAGCAGCTGGTTGTCTGACAGCCGACCATACCGGAATTCACCCCTCCACTTT
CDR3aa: CASSWLSDSRPYRNSPLHF

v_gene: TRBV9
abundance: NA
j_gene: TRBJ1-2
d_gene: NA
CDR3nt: TGTGCCAGCGCGCTGGGAGTAGTTAACTATGGCTACACCTTC
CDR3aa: CASALGVVNYGYTF